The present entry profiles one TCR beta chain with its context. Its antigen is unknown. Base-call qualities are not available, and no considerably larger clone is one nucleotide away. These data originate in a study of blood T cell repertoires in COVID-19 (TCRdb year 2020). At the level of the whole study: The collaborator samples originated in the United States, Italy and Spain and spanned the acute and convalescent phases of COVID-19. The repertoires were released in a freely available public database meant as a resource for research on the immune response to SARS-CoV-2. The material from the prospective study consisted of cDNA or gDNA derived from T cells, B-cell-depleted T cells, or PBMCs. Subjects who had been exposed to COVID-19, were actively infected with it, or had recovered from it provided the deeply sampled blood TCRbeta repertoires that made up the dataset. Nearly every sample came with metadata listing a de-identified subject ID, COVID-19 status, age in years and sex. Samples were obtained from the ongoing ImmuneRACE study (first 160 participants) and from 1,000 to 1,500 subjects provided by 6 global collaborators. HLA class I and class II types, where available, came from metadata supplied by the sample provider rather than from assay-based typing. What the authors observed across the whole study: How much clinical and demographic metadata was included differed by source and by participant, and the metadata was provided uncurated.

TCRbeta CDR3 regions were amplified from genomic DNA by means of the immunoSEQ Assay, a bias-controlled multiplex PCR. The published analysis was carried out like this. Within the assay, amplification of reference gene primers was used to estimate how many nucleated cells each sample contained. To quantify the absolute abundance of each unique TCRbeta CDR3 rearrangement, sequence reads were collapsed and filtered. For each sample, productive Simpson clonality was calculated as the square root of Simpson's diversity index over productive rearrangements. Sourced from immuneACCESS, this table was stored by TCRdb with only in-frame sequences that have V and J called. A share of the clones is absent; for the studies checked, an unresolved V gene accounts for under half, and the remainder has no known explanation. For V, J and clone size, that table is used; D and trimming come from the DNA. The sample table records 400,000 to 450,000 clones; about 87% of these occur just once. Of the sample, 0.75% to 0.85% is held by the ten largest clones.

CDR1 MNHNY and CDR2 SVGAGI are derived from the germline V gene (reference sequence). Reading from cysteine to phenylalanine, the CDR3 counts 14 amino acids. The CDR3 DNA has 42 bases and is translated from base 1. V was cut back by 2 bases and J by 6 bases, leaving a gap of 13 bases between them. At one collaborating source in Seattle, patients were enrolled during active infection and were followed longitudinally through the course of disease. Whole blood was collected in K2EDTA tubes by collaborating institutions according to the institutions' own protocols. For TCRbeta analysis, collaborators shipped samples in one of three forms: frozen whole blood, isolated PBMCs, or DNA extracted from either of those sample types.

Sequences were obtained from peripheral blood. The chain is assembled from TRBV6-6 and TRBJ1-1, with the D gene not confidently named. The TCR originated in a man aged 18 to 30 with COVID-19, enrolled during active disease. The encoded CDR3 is CASSYEVMVPEAFF. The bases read TGTGCCAGCAGTTACGAGGTAATGGTCCCTGAAGCTTTCTTT.